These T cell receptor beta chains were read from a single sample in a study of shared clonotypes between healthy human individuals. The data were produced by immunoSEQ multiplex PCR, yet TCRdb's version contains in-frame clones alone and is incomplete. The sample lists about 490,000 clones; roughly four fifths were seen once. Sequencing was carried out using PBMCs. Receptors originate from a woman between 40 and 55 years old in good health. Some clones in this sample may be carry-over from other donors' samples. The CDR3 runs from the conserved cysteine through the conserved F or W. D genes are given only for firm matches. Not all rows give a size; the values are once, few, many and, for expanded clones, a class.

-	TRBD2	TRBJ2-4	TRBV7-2	TGTGCCAGCAGCTTAGTCGGTAGCGGGAGTGGAAACATTCAGTACTTC	CASSLVGSGSGNIQYF
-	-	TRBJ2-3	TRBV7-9	TGTGCCAGGGCCAAGCGGGCTAGCACAGATACGCAGTATTTT	CARAKRASTDTQYF
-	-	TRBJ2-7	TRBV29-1	TGCAGCGTTGAAGGGCCACCCACCTACGAGCAGTACTTC	CSVEGPPTYEQYF
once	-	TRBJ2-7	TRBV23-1	TGCGCCAGCAGTTCCGAAGGAGAGCCCTACGAGCAGTACTTC	CASSSEGEPYEQYF
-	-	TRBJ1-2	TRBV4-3	TGCGCCAGCAGAGAAGGCAGAAACTATGGCTACACCTTC	CASREGRNYGYTF
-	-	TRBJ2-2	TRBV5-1	TGCGCCAGCAGCTTGGTCAAGAGCCAAGGGACCGGGGAGCTGTTTTTT	CASSLVKSQGTGELFF
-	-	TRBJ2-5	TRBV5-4	TGTGCCAGCAGCCAAGAAGGATCGGCGGGGTGGTTCAGGGAGACCCAGTACTTC	CASSQEGSAGWFRETQYF
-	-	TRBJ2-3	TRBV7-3	TGTGCCAGCAGCCCAAAACCGGGGGCAGATACGCAGTATTTT	CASSPKPGADTQYF
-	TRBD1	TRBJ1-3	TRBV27	TGTGCCAGCGGGACAGGGGCCAGGAACACCATATATTTT	CASGTGARNTIYF
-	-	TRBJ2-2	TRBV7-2	TGTGCCAGCAGCTCCAGATGGGAGACGAGGAACACCGGGGAGCTGTTTTTT	CASSSRWETRNTGELFF
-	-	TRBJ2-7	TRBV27	TGTGCCAGCAGTTTCGTGGGAAGAATCCGGGACGAGCAGTACTTC	CASSFVGRIRDEQYF
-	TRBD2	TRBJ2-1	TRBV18	TGTGCCAGCTCACCGAAGCGGGGAGACAATGAGCAGTTCTTC	CASSPKRGDNEQFF
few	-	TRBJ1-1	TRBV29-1	TGCAGCGTTGAGGGTCAGCTTTACACTGAAGCTTTCTTT	CSVEGQLYTEAFF
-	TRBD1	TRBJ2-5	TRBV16	TGTGCCAGCAGCCAAGGTTCAGGGGGATTCCAAGAGACCCAGTACTTC	CASSQGSGGFQETQYF
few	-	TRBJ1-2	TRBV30	TGTGCCTGGAGCAGGAGCTCTAACTATGGCTACACCTTC	CAWSRSSNYGYTF
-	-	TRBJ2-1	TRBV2	TGTGCCAGCAGTGAAGGTGGCGGGGCACGGGAGCAGTTCTTC	CASSEGGGAREQFF
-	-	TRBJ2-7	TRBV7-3	TGTGCCAGCAGCTTAACGTCGGGGGCAGGCGGCGAGCAGTACTTC	CASSLTSGAGGEQYF
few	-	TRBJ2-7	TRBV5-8	TGTGCCAGCAGCCCGGTGATCGGGGGGACAGGAGCCTACGAGCAGTACTTC	CASSPVIGGTGAYEQYF
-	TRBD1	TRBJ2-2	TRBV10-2	TGCGCCAGCAGTGAGTCCGGGACAGGGACCGGGGAGCTGTTTTTT	CASSESGTGTGELFF
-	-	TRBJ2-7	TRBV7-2	TGTGCCAGCAGCTTGGACCAGGGCGGCGAGCAGTACTTC	CASSLDQGGEQYF